A selection of T cell receptor beta chains follows, all from one sample in a study of blood T cell repertoires in COVID-19. This table comes from immunoSEQ multiplex PCR, and its TCRdb copy is limited to in-frame clones, with some not included. The sample lists 300,000 to 350,000 clones; about 86% were seen once. The sequenced material came from PBMCs or T cells enriched from blood (not recorded which). The receptors stem from a woman aged 40 to 55 with acute COVID-19. Each CDR3 is given with its conserved first and last residue. D genes are given only for firm matches. Part of the rows lack a size; the others show once, few, many or a class for expanded clones.

.	TRBJ1-2	TRBV5-1	.	TGCGCCAGCAGCACGGGAGGAGGGCTAAGCAACTATGGCTACACCTTC	CASSTGGGLSNYGYTF
.	TRBJ2-7	TRBV27	.	TGTGCCAGCAGGGACTCAGGGGAGTTAAACGAGCAGTACTTC	CASRDSGELNEQYF
.	TRBJ1-1	TRBV6-5	.	TGTGCCAGCAGACCAGACAGGAATCCTTGGACTGAAGCTTTCTTT	CASRPDRNPWTEAFF
TRBD1	TRBJ1-2	TRBV12-5	.	TGTGCTAGTGCCGGGACAGGGTTTCACACCTTC	CASAGTGFHTF
TRBD2	TRBJ2-5	TRBV6-2/TRBV6-3	few	TGTGCCAGCAGCCGGGGGGGGACCCAGTACTTC	CASSRGGTQYF
.	TRBJ1-4	TRBV4-3	.	TGCGCCAGCAGCCAAGACAGGGTTGAAAAACTGTTTTTT	CASSQDRVEKLFF
.	TRBJ1-1	TRBV12-3/TRBV12-4	.	TGTGCCAGCAGTTTCCTGTGGGGCTCTGAAGCTTTCTTT	CASSFLWGSEAFF
.	TRBJ1-5	TRBV28	.	TGTGCCAGCCTGGGGCAGGCCCTGACGGCTATCAATCAGCCCCAGCATTTT	CASLGQALTAINQPQHF
.	TRBJ1-5	TRBV21-1	.	TGTGCCAGCAGAACAGGGCTTCACAGCAATCAGCCCCAGCATTTT	CASRTGLHSNQPQHF
.	TRBJ2-3	TRBV5-1	.	TGCGCCAGCAGCTTGGGGACATCTTCTTCTAGCACAGATACGCAGTATTTT	CASSLGTSSSSTDTQYF
TRBD1	TRBJ2-2	TRBV6-5	.	TGTGCCAGCAGTACAGGGGGCACGAACACCGGGGAGCTGTTTTTT	CASSTGGTNTGELFF
.	TRBJ2-7	TRBV27	.	TGTGCCAGCAGTTTAACCCGGACACCATACGAGCAGTACTTC	CASSLTRTPYEQYF
TRBD1	TRBJ2-7	TRBV10-3	once	TGTGCCATCAGTGGACAGGGGACCTACGAGCAGTACTTC	CAISGQGTYEQYF
TRBD1	TRBJ2-3	TRBV19	.	TGTGCCAGTAGTATAGGACAGGGGGTGACAGATACGCAGTATTTT	CASSIGQGVTDTQYF
TRBD2	TRBJ2-1	TRBV18	.	TGTGCCAGCTCACCACCAGGGACTAGCCTTGACAATGAGCAGTTCTTC	CASSPPGTSLDNEQFF
TRBD2	TRBJ2-3	TRBV10-2	.	TGCGCCAGCAGACTAGCGGGGGTGAAAGATACGCAGTATTTT	CASRLAGVKDTQYF